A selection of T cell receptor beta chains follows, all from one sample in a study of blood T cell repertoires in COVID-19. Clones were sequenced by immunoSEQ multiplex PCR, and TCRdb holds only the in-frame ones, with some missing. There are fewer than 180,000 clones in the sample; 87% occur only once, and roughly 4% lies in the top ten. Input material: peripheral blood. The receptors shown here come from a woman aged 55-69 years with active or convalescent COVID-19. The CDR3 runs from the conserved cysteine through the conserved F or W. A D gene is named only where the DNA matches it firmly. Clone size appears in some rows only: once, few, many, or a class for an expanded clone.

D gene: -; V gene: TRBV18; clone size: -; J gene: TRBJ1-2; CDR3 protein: CASSPVGSRDGYTF; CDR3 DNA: TGTGCCAGCTCACCCGTAGGATCTCGGGATGGCTACACCTTC
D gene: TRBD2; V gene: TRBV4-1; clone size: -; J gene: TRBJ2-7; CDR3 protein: CASSPPPGTSGGYEQYF; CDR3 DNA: TGCGCCAGCAGCCCCCCCCCAGGGACTAGCGGGGGATACGAGCAGTACTTC
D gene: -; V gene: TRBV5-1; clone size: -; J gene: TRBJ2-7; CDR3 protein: CASSFSQVSYEQYF; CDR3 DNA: TGCGCCAGCAGCTTCAGCCAGGTTAGCTACGAGCAGTACTTC
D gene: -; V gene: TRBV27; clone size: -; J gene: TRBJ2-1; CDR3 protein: CASSRTGNEQFF; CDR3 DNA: TGTGCCAGCAGCCGTACAGGGAATGAGCAGTTCTTC
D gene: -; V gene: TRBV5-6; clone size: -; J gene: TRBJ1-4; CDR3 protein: CASSFRGYDEKLFF; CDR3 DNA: TGTGCCAGCAGTTTCAGGGGTTATGATGAAAAACTGTTTTTT
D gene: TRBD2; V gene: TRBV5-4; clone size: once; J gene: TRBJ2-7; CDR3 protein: CASSLAGGLSYEQYF; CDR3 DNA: TGTGCCAGCAGCTTAGCGGGGGGGCTGTCCTACGAGCAGTACTTC
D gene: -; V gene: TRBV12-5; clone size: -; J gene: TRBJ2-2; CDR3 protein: CASGLGTTNTGELFF; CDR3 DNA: TGTGCTAGTGGTTTGGGGACTACGAACACCGGGGAGCTGTTTTTT
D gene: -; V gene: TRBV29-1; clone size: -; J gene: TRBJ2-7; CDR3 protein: CSVEDLARGQYF; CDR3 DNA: TGCAGCGTTGAAGACTTAGCTAGGGGGCAGTACTTC
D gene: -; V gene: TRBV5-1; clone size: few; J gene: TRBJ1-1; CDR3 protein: CASSQIMTALNTEAFF; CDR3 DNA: TGCGCCAGCAGCCAAATCATGACAGCGCTGAACACTGAAGCTTTCTTT
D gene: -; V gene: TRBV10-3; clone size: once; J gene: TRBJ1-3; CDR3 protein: CAISTGFTGNTIYF; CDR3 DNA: TGTGCCATCAGTACAGGTTTTACTGGAAACACCATATATTTT
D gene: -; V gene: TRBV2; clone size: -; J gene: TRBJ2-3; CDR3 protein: CASSVRGWGSVTDTQYF; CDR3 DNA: TGTGCCAGCAGTGTGAGGGGGTGGGGAAGCGTTACAGATACGCAGTATTTT
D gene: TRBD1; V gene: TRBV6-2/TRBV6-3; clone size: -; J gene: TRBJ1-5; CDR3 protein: CASSYSGTGIGGNQPQHF; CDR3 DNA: TGTGCCAGCAGTTACTCTGGGACAGGGATCGGTGGCAATCAGCCCCAGCATTTT
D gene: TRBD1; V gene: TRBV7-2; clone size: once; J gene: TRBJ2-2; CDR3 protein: CASSLTGTGNTGELFF; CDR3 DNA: TGTGCCAGCAGCTTGACCGGGACAGGGAACACCGGGGAGCTGTTTTTT
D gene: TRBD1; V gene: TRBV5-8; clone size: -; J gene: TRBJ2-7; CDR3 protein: CASSSTGVKSYEQYF; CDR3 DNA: TGTGCCAGCAGCTCTACAGGGGTTAAATCCTACGAGCAGTACTTC
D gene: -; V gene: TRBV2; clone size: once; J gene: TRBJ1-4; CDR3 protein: CASSDSAGNEKLFF; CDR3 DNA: TGTGCCAGCAGTGATTCTGCGGGCAATGAAAAACTGTTTTTT
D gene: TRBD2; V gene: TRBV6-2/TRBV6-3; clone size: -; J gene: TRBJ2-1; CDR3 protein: CASSTAGGRNEQFF; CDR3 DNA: TGTGCCAGCAGTACAGCGGGGGGGCGAAATGAGCAGTTCTTC
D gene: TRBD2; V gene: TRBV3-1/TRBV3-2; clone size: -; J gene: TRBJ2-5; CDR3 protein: CASSQARAAGGQTQYF; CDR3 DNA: TGTGCCAGCAGCCAAGCGAGGGCAGCGGGGGGGCAGACCCAGTACTTC
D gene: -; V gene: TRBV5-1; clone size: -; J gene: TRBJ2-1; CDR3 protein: CASSVGHQGEQFF; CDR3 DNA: TGCGCCAGCAGCGTGGGACACCAAGGCGAGCAGTTCTTC
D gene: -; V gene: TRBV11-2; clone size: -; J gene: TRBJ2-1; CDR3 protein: CASSFRDITYNEQFF; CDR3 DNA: TGTGCCAGCAGCTTCCGGGACATTACCTACAATGAGCAGTTCTTC
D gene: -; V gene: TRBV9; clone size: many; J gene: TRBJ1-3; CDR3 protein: CASSVGADSSGNTIYF; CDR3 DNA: TGTGCCAGCAGCGTAGGGGCGGACAGCTCTGGAAACACCATATATTTT
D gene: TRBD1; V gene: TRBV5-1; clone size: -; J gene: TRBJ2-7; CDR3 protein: CASSETGGSSSYEQYF; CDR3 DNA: TGCGCCAGCAGCGAGACAGGGGGCTCTAGCTCCTACGAGCAGTACTTC
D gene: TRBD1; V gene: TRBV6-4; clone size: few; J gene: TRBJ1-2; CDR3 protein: CASSKGQGDGYTF; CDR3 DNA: TGTGCCAGCAGCAAGGGACAGGGCGACGGCTACACCTTC
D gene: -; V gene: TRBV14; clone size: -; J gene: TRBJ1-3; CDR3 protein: CASSQSPGASGNTIYF; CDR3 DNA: TGTGCCAGCAGCCAATCCCCAGGGGCCTCTGGAAACACCATATATTTT
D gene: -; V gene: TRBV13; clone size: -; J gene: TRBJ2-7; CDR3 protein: CASSPVYEQYF; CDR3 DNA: TGTGCCAGCAGCCCCGTCTACGAGCAGTACTTC